This TCR beta chain was recovered during a study of cytomegalovirus exposure and HLA in healthy donors. General study findings and limits: Looking again later, the authors saw that most CMV-associated TCR beta chains seemed HLA-restricted. In vitro testing confirmed a few CMV-associated chains as specific for CMV antigens. For most TCR beta V segments, an earlier analysis put the productive rate at about 90% or about 30% of the time.

The CDR3 totals 15 residues. Germline V CDR1 and CDR2: ENHRY, SYGVKD. V was cut by 5 bases and J by 7 bases, with 15 bases left in between. PCR employed 60 Vbeta and 13 Jbeta primers. Profiled with immunoSEQ multiplex PCR; TCRdb holds only in-frame clones, not every one. The top ten hold 4.5% to 5.5% of the sample, which has about 170,000 clones, around 73% seen once. Details on this clone: Its cognate antigen is unknown.

The J gene is TRBJ1-6, the V gene TRBV10-3; TRBD1 is a possible D gene (6 bases). The sequence derives from a woman younger than 35 in good health and CMV-seropositive. The sample consisted of PBMCs. The CDR3 protein is CAISRGGGFNSPLHF. The CDR3 DNA is TGTGCCATCAGTCGGGGAGGGGGGTTCAATTCACCCCTCCACTTT.